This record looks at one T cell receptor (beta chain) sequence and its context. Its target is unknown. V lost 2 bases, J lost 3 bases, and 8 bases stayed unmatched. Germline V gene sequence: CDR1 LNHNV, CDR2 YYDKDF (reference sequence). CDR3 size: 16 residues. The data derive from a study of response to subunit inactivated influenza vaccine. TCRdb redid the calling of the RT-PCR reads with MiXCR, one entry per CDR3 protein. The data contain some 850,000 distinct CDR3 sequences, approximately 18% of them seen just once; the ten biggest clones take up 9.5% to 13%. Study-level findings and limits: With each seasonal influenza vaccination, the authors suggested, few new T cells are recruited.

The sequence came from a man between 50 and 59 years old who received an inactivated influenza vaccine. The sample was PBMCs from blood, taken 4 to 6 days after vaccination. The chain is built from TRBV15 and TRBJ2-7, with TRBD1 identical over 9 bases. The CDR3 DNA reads TGTGCCACCAGCAGACCTGGGACAGGGATAGGCTACGAGCAGTACTTC. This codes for CATSRPGTGIGYEQYF.